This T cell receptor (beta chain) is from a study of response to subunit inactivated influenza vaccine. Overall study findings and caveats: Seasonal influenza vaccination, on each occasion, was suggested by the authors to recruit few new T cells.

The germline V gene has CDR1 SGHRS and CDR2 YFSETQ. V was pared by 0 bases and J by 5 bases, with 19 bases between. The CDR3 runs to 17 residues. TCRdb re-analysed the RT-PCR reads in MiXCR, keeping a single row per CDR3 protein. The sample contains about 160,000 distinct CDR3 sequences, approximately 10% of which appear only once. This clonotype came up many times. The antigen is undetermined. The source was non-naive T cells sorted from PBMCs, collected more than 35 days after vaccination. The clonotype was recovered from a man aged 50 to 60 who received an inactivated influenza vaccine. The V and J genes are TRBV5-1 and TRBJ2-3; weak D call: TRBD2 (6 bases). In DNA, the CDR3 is TGCGCCAGCAGCTTGGCCTACGTTGGAGGAGGGATAGATACGCAGTATTTT. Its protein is CASSLAYVGGGIDTQYF.